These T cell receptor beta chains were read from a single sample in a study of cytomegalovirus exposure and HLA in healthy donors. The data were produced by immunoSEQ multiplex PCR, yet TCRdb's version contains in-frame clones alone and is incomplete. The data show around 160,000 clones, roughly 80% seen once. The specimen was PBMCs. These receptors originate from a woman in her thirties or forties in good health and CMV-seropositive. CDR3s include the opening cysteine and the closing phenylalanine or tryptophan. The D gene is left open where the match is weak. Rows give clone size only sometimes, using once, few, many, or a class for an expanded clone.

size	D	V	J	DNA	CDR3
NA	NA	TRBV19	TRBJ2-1	TGTGCCAGTAGTATAGATCGGAACGGGTTCAATGAGCAGTTCTTC	CASSIDRNGFNEQFF
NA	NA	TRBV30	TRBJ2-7	TGTGCCTGTCAGCGGGTCTCCTACGAGCAGTACTTC	CACQRVSYEQYF
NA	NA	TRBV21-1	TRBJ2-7	TGTGCCAGCAGCAAAGCTGGGAGACAAGGAAGGTCCTACGAGCAGTACTTC	CASSKAGRQGRSYEQYF
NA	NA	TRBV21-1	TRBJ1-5	TGTGCCAGCAAATCACCTATAATGACAGGCCTGCCTCTATCCCTCTTCAATCAGCCCCAGCATTTT	CASKSPIMTGLPLSLFNQPQHF
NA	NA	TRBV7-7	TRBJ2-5	TGTGCTAGCAGCTTAGACCTCGGAGAGACCCAGTACTTC	CASSLDLGETQYF
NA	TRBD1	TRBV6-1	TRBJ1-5	TGTGCCAGCAGTGAACGGGCAGGGGGTCAGCCCCAGCATTTT	CASSERAGGQPQHF
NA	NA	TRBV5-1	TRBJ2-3	TGCGCCAGCAGCCTCCAGTCGGATACGCAGTATTTT	CASSLQSDTQYF
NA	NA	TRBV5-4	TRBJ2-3	TGTGCCAGCAGCCCGGGAGTCTATCGGGGGGCGACAGATACGCAGTATTTT	CASSPGVYRGATDTQYF
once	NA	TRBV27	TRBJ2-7	TGTGCCAGCAGCTCCGGGGAGAACTACGGGCAGTACTTC	CASSSGENYGQYF
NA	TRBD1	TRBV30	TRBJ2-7	TGTGCCTGGAGCGGACAGGGAAACCACGAGCAGTACTTC	CAWSGQGNHEQYF
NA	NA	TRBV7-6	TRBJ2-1	TGTGCCAGCAGCTTGGGAACAGGGAATCCCCGGGTGAATGAGCAGTTCTTC	CASSLGTGNPRVNEQFF
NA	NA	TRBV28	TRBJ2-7	TGTGCCAGCAGTGCCGACATTTACGAGCAGTACTTC	CASSADIYEQYF
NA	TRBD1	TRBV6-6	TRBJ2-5	TGTGCCAGCACTGGCCGGGACAGGGGCCAAGAGACCCAGTACTTC	CASTGRDRGQETQYF